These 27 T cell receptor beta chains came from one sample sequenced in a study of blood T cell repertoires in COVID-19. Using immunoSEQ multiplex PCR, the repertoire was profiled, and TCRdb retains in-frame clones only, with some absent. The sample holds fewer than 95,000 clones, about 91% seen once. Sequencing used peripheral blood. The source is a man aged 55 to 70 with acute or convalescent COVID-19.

This CDR3 reads CASSPVQGFTEAFF. In DNA form, the CDR3 reads TGCGCCAGCAGCCCAGTCCAGGGTTTCACTGAAGCTTTCTTT. The chain links TRBV5-1 to TRBJ1-1; D may be TRBD1 (5 bases). The V end lost 4 bases, the J end lost 4 bases, and 14 bases lay between the germline ends. The CDR3 spans 14 residues. CDR1 is SGHRS, CDR2 YFSETQ, per germline.

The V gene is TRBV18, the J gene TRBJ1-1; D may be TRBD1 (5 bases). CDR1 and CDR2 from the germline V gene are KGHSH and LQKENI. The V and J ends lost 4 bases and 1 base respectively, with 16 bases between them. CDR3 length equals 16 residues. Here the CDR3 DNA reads TGTGCCAGCTCACGGTACACGGGGAGGGGGAACACTGAAGCTTTCTTT. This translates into CASSRYTGRGNTEAFF.

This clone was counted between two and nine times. The CDR3 DNA sequence: TGTGCCAGTGGACAGACTGGAAACACCATATATTTT. Its protein is CASGQTGNTIYF. The rearrangement joins TRBV6-5 to TRBJ1-3; weak D call: TRBD1 (6 bases). The germline V gene has CDR1 MNHEY and CDR2 SVGAGI. The germline V and J ends were trimmed by 9 bases and 2 bases, with 8 bases remaining between them. The CDR3 loop spans 12 amino acids.

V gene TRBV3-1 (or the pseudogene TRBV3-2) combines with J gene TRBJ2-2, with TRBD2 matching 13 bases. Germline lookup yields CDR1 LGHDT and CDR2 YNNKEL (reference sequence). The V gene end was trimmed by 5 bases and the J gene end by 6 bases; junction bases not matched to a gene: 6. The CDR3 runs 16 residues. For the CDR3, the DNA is TGTGCCAGCAGCTTTATTACTAGCGGGGGGGCCGGGGAGCTGTTTTTT. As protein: CASSFITSGGAGELFF.

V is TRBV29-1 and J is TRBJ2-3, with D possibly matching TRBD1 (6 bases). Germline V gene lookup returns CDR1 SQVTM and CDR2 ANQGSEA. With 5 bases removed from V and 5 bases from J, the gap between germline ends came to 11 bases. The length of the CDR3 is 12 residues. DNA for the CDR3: TGCAGCGTTCGTCAGGGGTTAGATACGCAGTATTTT. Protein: CSVRQGLDTQYF.

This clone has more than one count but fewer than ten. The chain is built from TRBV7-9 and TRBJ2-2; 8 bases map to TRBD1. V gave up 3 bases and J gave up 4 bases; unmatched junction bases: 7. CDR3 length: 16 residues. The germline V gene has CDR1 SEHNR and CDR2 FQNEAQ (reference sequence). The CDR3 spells CASSLATGAVTGELFF. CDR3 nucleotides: TGTGCCAGCAGCTTGGCGACAGGGGCCGTCACCGGGGAGCTGTTTTTT.

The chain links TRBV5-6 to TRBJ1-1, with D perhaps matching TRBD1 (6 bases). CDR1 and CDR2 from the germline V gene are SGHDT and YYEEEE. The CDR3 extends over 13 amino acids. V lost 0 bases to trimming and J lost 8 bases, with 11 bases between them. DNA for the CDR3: TGTGCCAGCAGCTTGGTCGGCAGGGGCGAAGCTTTCTTT. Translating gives CASSLVGRGEAFF. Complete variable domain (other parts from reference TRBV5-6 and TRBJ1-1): DAGVTQSPTHLIKTRGQQVTLRCSPKSGHDTVSWYQQALGQGPQFIFQYYEEEERQRGNFPDRFSGHQFPNYSSELNVNALLLGDSALYLCASSLVGRGEAFFGQGTRLTVV.

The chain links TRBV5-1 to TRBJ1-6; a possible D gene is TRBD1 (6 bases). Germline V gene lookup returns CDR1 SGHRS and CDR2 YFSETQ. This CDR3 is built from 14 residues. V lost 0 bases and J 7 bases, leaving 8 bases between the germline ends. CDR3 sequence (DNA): TGCGCCAGCAGCTTGGAGACAGGAAATTCACCCCTCCACTTT. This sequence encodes CASSLETGNSPLHF.

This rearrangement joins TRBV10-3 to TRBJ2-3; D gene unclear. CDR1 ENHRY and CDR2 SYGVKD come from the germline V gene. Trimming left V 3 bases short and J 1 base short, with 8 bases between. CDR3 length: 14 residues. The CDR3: CAISEGQGTDTQYF. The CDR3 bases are TGTGCCATCAGTGAAGGCCAGGGCACAGATACGCAGTATTTT.

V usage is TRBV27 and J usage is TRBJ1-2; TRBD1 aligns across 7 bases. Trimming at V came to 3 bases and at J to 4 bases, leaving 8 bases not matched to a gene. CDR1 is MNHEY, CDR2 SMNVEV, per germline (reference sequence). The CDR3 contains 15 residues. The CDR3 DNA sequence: TGTGCCAGCAGTTTTCAGGGGGGATCAGGCTATGGCTACACCTTC. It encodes CASSFQGGSGYGYTF.

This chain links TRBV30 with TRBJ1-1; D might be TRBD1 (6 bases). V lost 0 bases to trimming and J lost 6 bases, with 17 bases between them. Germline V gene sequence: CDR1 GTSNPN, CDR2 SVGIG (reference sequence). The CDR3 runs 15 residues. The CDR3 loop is CAWSVPGQPWAEAFF. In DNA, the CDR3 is TGTGCCTGGAGTGTTCCGGGACAACCCTGGGCTGAAGCTTTCTTT.

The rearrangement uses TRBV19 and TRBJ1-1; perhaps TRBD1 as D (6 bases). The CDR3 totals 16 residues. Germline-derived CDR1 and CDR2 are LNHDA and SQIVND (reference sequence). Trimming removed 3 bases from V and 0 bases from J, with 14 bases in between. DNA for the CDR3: TGTGCCAGTAGTATGGGGACAAACGGCATGAACACTGAAGCTTTCTTT. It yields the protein CASSMGTNGMNTEAFF.

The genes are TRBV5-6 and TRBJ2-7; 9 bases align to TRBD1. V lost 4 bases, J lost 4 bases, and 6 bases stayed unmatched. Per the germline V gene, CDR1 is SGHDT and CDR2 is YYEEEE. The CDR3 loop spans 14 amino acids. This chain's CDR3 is CASSLGQGIYEQYF. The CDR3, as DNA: TGTGCCAGCAGCCTCGGACAGGGGATTTACGAGCAGTACTTC.

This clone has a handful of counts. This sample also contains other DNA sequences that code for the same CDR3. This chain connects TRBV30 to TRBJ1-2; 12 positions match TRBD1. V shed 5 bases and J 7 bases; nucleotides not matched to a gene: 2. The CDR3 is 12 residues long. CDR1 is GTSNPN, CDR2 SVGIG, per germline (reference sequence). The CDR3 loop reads CAWGTGGGGYTF. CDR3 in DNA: TGTGCCTGGGGGACAGGGGGCGGTGGCTACACCTTC.

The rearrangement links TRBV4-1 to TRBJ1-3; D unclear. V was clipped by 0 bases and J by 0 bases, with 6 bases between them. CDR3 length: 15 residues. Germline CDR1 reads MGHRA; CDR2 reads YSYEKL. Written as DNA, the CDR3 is TGCGCCAGCAGCCAAGAGCCCTACTCTGGAAACACCATATATTTT. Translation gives CASSQEPYSGNTIYF.

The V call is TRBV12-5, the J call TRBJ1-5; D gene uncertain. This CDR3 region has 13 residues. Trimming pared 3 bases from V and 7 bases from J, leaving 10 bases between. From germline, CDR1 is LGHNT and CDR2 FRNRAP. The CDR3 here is CASGFRERQPQHF. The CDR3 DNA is TGTGCTAGTGGTTTCCGGGAGAGGCAGCCCCAGCATTTT.

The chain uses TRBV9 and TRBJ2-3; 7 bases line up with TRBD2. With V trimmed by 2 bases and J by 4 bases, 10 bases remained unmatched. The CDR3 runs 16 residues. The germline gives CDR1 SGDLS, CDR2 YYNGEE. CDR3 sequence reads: CASSVEGGPFPDTQYF. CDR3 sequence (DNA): TGTGCCAGCAGCGTCGAGGGAGGGCCCTTCCCAGATACGCAGTATTTT.

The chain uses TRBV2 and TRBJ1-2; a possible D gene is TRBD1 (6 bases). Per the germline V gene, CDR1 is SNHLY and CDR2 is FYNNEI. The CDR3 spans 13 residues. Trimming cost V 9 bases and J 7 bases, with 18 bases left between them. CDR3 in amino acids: CASHFGRGFGYTF. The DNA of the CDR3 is TGTGCCAGTCATTTTGGCAGGGGCTTTGGCTACACCTTC.

CDR3 amino acids: CASPLAGGTWQFF. For the CDR3, the DNA is TGTGCCAGCCCTCTGGCGGGAGGGACGTGGCAGTTCTTC. This chain connects TRBV12-3 or TRBV12-4 to TRBJ2-1; 9 bases map to TRBD2. V dropped 8 bases and J dropped 12; count of bases not matched to a gene: 11. The CDR3 loop spans 13 amino acids.

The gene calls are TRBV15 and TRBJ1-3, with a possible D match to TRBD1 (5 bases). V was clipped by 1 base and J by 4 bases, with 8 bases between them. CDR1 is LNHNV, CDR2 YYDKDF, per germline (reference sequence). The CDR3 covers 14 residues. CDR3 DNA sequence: TGTGCCACCAGCAGAGCAGGGCCGGGAAACACCATATATTTT. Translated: CATSRAGPGNTIYF.

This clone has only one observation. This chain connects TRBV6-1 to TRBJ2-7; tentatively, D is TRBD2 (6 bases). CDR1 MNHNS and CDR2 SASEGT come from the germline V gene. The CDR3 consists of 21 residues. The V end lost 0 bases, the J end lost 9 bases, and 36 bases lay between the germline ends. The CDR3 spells CASSEATRGGTGTANRPRQYF. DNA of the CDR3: TGTGCCAGCAGTGAAGCGACGCGGGGAGGAACCGGGACGGCCAATCGACCCCGGCAGTACTTC.

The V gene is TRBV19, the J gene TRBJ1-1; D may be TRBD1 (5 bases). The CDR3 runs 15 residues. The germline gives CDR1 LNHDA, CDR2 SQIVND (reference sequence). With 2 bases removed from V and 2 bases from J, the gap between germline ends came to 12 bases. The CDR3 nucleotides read TGTGCCAGTAGTATATACCCCCAGGGTAACACTGAAGCTTTCTTT. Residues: CASSIYPQGNTEAFF.

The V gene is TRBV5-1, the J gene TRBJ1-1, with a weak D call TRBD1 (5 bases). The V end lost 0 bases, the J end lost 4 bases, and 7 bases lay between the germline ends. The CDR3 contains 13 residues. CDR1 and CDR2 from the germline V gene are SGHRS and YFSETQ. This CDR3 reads CASSLAQGTEAFF. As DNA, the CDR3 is TGCGCCAGCAGCTTGGCCCAGGGCACTGAAGCTTTCTTT. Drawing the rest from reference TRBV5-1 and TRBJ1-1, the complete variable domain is KAGVTQTPRYLIKTRGQQVTLSCSPISGHRSVSWYQQTPGQGLQFLFEYFSETQRNKGNFPGRFSGRQFSNSRSEMNVSTLELGDSALYLCASSLAQGTEAFFGQGTRLTVV.

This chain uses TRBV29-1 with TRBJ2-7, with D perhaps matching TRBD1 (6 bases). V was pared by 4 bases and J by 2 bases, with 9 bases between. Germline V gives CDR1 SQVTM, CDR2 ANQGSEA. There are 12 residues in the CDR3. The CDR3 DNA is TGCAGCGTTGGTGGGGGCCCCTACGAGCAGTACTTC. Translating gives CSVGGGPYEQYF.

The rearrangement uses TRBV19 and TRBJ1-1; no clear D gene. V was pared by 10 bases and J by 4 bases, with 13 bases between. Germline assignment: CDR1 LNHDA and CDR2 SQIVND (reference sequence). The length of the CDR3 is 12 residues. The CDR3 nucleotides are TGTGCCACCTCCACGAGGGCCACTGAAGCTTTCTTT. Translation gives CATSTRATEAFF.

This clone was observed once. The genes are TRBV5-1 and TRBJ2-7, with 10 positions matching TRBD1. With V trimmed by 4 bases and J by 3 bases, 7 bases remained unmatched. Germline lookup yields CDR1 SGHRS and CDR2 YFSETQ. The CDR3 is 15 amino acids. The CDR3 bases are TGCGCCAGCAGCCTGGGACAGGGGCGAGACTACGAGCAGTACTTC. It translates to CASSLGQGRDYEQYF.

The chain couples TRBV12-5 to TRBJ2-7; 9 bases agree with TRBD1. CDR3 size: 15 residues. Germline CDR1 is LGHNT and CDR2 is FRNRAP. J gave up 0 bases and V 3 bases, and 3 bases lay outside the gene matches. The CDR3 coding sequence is TGTGCTAGTGGTTTAGCGGGACAGGGCTCCTACGAGCAGTACTTC. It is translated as CASGLAGQGSYEQYF.